These 25 T cell receptor beta chains came from one sample sequenced in a study of blood T cells in healthy people across ages. A second PCR of about 7 to 11 cycles used a sample-barcoded 5' primer and a J-beta primer mix. In TCRdb, the 5' RACE reads were re-called with MiXCR into one record per CDR3 protein. The sample carries 600,000 to 1,000,000 distinct CDR3 sequences, roughly 60% recorded once. The sample taken for sequencing was blood. The receptors were sampled from a man aged 25-45 years in good health.

V is TRBV13 and J is TRBJ2-3, with D perhaps TRBD2 (6 bases). V lost 5 bases, J lost 4 bases, and 16 bases lay in between. The CDR3 sequence is 15 residues long. The germline V gene encodes CDR1 PRHDT and CDR2 FYEKMQ (reference sequence). The CDR3 DNA sequence: TGTGCCAGCAGCCATCGGGGGACGTTTGCAGATACGCAGTATTTT. This encodes CASSHRGTFADTQYF.

The chain couples TRBV4-1 to TRBJ2-6, with TRBD1 matching over 10 bases. With 1 base clipped from V and 2 bases from J, the junction kept 2 bases outside the gene matches. Per germline, CDR1 MGHRA and CDR2 YSYEKL. CDR3 size: 17 residues. This CDR3 is CASSQGQGATGANVLTF. The CDR3 DNA reads TGCGCCAGCAGCCAAGGACAGGGGGCAACTGGGGCCAACGTCCTGACTTTC.

The rearrangement links TRBV4-3 to TRBJ2-1, with D perhaps assigned TRBD1 or TRBD2 (6 bases each). Germline lookup yields CDR1 LGHNA and CDR2 YSLEER. This CDR3 has 15 residues. V was pared by 0 bases and J by 4 bases, with 10 bases between. The CDR3 loop is CASSQDRGTYNEQFF. In nucleotides, the CDR3 is TGCGCCAGCAGCCAAGATCGGGGGACATACAATGAGCAGTTCTTC.

The V gene is TRBV5-1, the J gene TRBJ2-7; TRBD1 matches 8 bases. V lost 0 bases, J lost 5 bases, and 10 bases stayed unmatched. Germline CDR1 reads SGHRS; CDR2 reads YFSETQ. This CDR3 spans 16 amino acids. CDR3 protein: CASSLDGQGALDEQYF. The CDR3 bases are TGCGCCAGCAGCTTGGACGGTCAGGGGGCGCTCGACGAGCAGTACTTC.

V gene TRBV27 combines with J gene TRBJ2-7; perhaps TRBD2 as D (5 bases). In germline, CDR1 is MNHEY, CDR2 SMNVEV (reference sequence). Trimming left V 4 bases short and J 0 bases short, with 10 bases between. The CDR3 sequence is 14 residues long. The chain's CDR3 is CASSYTSSSYEQYF. The CDR3 nucleotides are TGTGCCAGCAGTTACACTAGTAGCTCCTACGAGCAGTACTTC.

This chain links TRBV4-1 with TRBJ2-3, with D possibly being TRBD1 (6 bases). The ends were cut back, 2 bases at V and 4 bases at J, with 13 bases in the middle. The CDR3 is made up of 15 amino acids. Looked up from germline, CDR1 is MGHRA and CDR2 is YSYEKL. The CDR3 nucleotides are TGCGCCAGCAGCCAAAAGGAAGGGGGTCCAGATACGCAGTATTTT. It codes for CASSQKEGGPDTQYF.

The count of this clonotype is one. The chain employs TRBV7-2 and TRBJ1-4; D is ambiguous. Looked up from germline, CDR1 is SGHTA and CDR2 is FQGNSA. V was cut by 4 bases and J by 10 bases, with 22 bases left in between. The CDR3 runs to 16 residues. Here the CDR3 DNA reads TGTGCCAGCAGCTCAGGAACCCTCCAGGACCTAGGAAAACTGTTTTTT. It translates to CASSSGTLQDLGKLFF.

The rearrangement links TRBV6-1 to TRBJ1-6, with D maybe TRBD1 (6 bases). This CDR3 is 11 amino acids long. Between the trimmed V and J ends, which lost 5 bases and 16 bases, there was a span of 12 bases. Germline V gene lookup returns CDR1 MNHNS and CDR2 SASEGT. CDR3 nucleotide sequence: TGTGCCAGCAGTCCACGACAGGATCTCCACTTT. This gives the protein CASSPRQDLHF.

This chain links TRBV27 with TRBJ2-3; D call uncertain. This CDR3 has 12 residues. Trimming took off 4 bases at V and 6 bases at J, with 8 bases between the two ends. In germline, CDR1 is MNHEY, CDR2 SMNVEV (reference sequence). The CDR3 DNA is TGTGCCAGCAGTTATGGCTCCGATACGCAGTATTTT. The encoded protein is CASSYGSDTQYF.

This clonotype appeared once. A read error may be the cause here, since a much bigger clone is one base away. The chain recombines TRBV6-2 or TRBV6-3 with TRBJ2-4; no reliable D call. The germline V gene encodes CDR1 MNHEY and CDR2 SVGEGT. This CDR3 is 11 amino acids long. The DNA for the CDR3 is TGTGCCAGCAATTACGTGAACATTCAGTACTTC. Translated, it gives CASNYVNIQYF.

The V and J genes are TRBV6-5 and TRBJ2-1; the match to TRBD1 covers 9 bases. The length of the CDR3 is 18 residues. Looked up from germline, CDR1 is MNHEY and CDR2 is SVGAGI. V lost 2 bases, J lost 6 bases, and 14 bases stayed unmatched. The CDR3 spells CASSYVGQGRTFANEQFF. CDR3 nucleotides: TGTGCCAGCAGTTACGTGGGACAGGGTAGGACCTTCGCCAATGAGCAGTTCTTC.

The V call is TRBV28, the J call TRBJ1-6; TRBD1 matches 9 bases. Germline-derived CDR1 and CDR2 are MDHEN and SYDVKM. Unmatched junction bases numbered 9, after V lost 5 bases and J lost 10 bases. This CDR3 region has 15 residues. The CDR3 nucleotides are TGTGCCAGCAGTCTGGGACAGGGAATACGATCACCCCTCCACTTT. It encodes CASSLGQGIRSPLHF.

V gene TRBV10-3 combines with J gene TRBJ2-3, with D maybe TRBD2 (6 bases). V lost 6 bases, J lost 5 bases, and 12 bases lay in between. In germline, CDR1 is ENHRY, CDR2 SYGVKD. The CDR3 spans 13 residues. Written as DNA, the CDR3 is TGTGCCATCAGCACCGCCGGGGGAGATACGCAGTATTTT. This gives the protein CAISTAGGDTQYF.

This clonotype was seen only once. The chain combines TRBV12-3 or TRBV12-4 with TRBJ2-3; 8 nucleotides agree with TRBD2. V gave up 6 bases and J gave up 3 bases; unmatched junction bases: 17. The CDR3 sequence is 18 residues long. CDR3 loop: CASSRMTLTAGVTDTQYF. In DNA, the CDR3 is TGTGCCAGCAGCAGAATGACACTTACAGCGGGAGTTACAGATACGCAGTATTTT.

The rearrangement joins TRBV10-3 to TRBJ2-1; D is unclear. With 6 bases removed from V and 6 bases from J, the gap between germline ends came to 21 bases. Germline assignment: CDR1 ENHRY and CDR2 SYGVKD. This CDR3 contains 16 residues. CDR3 nucleotide sequence: TGTGCCATCAGGTACGACGGTCAAAGACCCTCCAATGAGCAGTTCTTC. Translating it yields CAIRYDGQRPSNEQFF.

The V call is TRBV4-3, the J call TRBJ2-7; 9 nucleotides match TRBD1. Germline values: CDR1 LGHNA, CDR2 YSLEER. CDR3 length: 16 residues. V trimming: 0 bases; J trimming: 0 bases; junction bases outside the gene matches: 3. The chain's CDR3 is CASSQEVGQGSYEQYF. CDR3 nucleotide sequence: TGCGCCAGCAGCCAAGAGGTGGGACAGGGCTCCTACGAGCAGTACTTC.

This clonotype showed up just once. This sequence joins TRBV28 and TRBJ2-7, with TRBD1 as a possible D gene (6 bases). The DNA end is a closer match to TRBJ2-5, so the J assignment may be wrong. Germline V gene sequence: CDR1 MDHEN, CDR2 SYDVKM. This CDR3 is built from 14 residues. The CDR3 reads CASRYSTGVETQYF. Written as DNA, the CDR3 is TGTGCCAGCAGATACTCGACAGGTGTAGAGACCCAGTACTTC.

A single count supports this clonotype. The chain employs TRBV5-1 and TRBJ2-1, with TRBD1 matching over 7 bases. Germline V gene lookup returns CDR1 SGHRS and CDR2 YFSETQ. J lost 10 bases, V lost 2 bases, and 6 bases had no gene match. The CDR3 has 13 residues. The DNA for the CDR3 is TGCGCCAGCAGCTTACAGGGGTCCTGGGAGCAGTTCTTC. Encoded protein: CASSLQGSWEQFF.

This rearrangement joins TRBV6-5 to TRBJ2-5; D remains unclear. Trimming took off 0 bases at V and 7 bases at J, with 15 bases between the two ends. This CDR3 has 15 residues. Germline V lookup: CDR1 MNHEY, CDR2 SVGAGI. The CDR3 DNA sequence: TGTGCCAGCAGTTACTCAGGTCCCACGTTCGGGACCCAGTACTTC. It yields the protein CASSYSGPTFGTQYF.

This rearrangement joins TRBV7-2 to TRBJ2-7, with D perhaps TRBD1 or TRBD2 (7 bases each). Germline loops: CDR1 SGHTA, CDR2 FQGNSA. The CDR3 spans 16 residues. The ends were cut back, 0 bases at V and 1 base at J, with 13 bases in the middle. The CDR3, as DNA: TGTGCCAGCAGCTTAGCGCGGGGGACAGCATCCTACGAGCAGTACTTC. Translation: CASSLARGTASYEQYF.

V is TRBV7-3 and J is TRBJ2-3; no clear D. Trimming left V 5 bases short and J 4 bases short, with 13 bases between. The germline CDR1 and CDR2 sequences are SGHTA and FQGTGA. This CDR3 region has 14 residues. The CDR3, as DNA: TGTGCCAGCAGCCCCACCGAGTGGGCAGATACGCAGTATTTT. Translated, it gives CASSPTEWADTQYF.

This clonotype occurred a few times. The chain combines TRBV6-6 with TRBJ2-5; D is ambiguous. The CDR3 spans 13 residues. Germline values: CDR1 MNHNY, CDR2 SVGAGI (reference sequence). Trimming shortened V by 3 bases and J by 2 bases, and 7 bases separated the two germline ends. The CDR3, as DNA: TGTGCCAGCAGTTATTACAGACAAGAGACCCAGTACTTC. Amino acid sequence: CASSYYRQETQYF.

This clonotype was detected only a few times. J is TRBJ1-1 and V is TRBV7-9; 7 bases map to TRBD1. The CDR3 extends over 14 amino acids. CDR1 and CDR2 (germline): SEHNR, FQNEAQ (reference sequence). V shed 5 bases and J 7 bases; nucleotides not matched to a gene: 10. The CDR3 DNA reads TGTGCCAGCAGCCCCGTCAGGGGGGGTGGTGAAGCTTTCTTT. It encodes CASSPVRGGGEAFF.

The chain employs TRBV4-2 and TRBJ2-5; D is possibly TRBD2 (6 bases). CDR3 length equals 15 residues. Germline V gene sequence: CDR1 LGHNA, CDR2 YNFKEQ. Trimming removed 0 bases from V and 4 bases from J, with 12 bases in between. CDR3 residues: CASSQDWVGGETQYF. The CDR3 bases are TGTGCCAGCAGCCAAGATTGGGTGGGGGGAGAGACCCAGTACTTC.

This clonotype was recorded a few times. The chain carries TRBV24-1 and TRBJ2-5; D is perhaps TRBD2 (5 bases). The CDR3 loop spans 13 amino acids. CDR1 is KGHDR and CDR2 is SFDVKD in the germline V gene. V shed 2 bases and J shed 4 bases, with 7 bases lying between them. CDR3: CATSDSGVETQYF. The CDR3 DNA sequence: TGTGCCACCAGTGATTCCGGGGTAGAGACCCAGTACTTC.